The clone carrying this T cell receptor (beta chain) was recorded once. Its target is unknown. The junction does not match germline at one end; this may be a read error. The entry originates in a study of OX40 agonist ivuxolimab in advanced cancers. Whole-study context: Ivuxolimab is a fully human IgG2 antibody that activates OX40 (CD134). Dose-escalation patients suffered from hepatocellular carcinoma, melanoma, renal cell or head and neck cancer. The study's findings and limits: Those patients achieving a partial response at 0.1-3.0 mg/kg showed among the lowest clonal expansion.

Drawing of blood for sampling happened at baseline, at cycle 4 day 1, and at cycle 7 day 1. Libraries were prepared by immunoSEQ multiplex PCR; TCRdb keeps only in-frame clonotypes and omits some of them. Of some 41,000 clones in the sample, roughly 91% were seen once. The CDR3 length is 12 residues. Germline assignment: CDR1 MNHEY and CDR2 SVGAGI. The rearrangement uses TRBV6-5 and TRBJ1-1; D is unresolved. The specimen was CD4+ or CD8+ T cells sorted from blood, collected in a trial of the OX40 agonist ivuxolimab. This TCR was sampled from an adult with an advanced solid tumor such as melanoma, head and neck, liver or kidney cancer. CDR3 in amino acids: CASSYLNSEAFF. The CDR3 DNA reads TGTGCCAGCAGTTACTTGAACAGTGAAGCTTTCTTT.